This TCR beta chain was recovered during a study of cytomegalovirus exposure and HLA in healthy donors. The PCR was carried out with 60 Vbeta primers and 13 Jbeta primers. Libraries were prepared by immunoSEQ multiplex PCR; TCRdb keeps only in-frame clonotypes and omits some of them. This table has approximately 250,000 clones, about 77% appearing once. The ends were cut back, 1 base at V and 8 bases at J, with 20 bases in the middle. The CDR3 contains 16 residues. Germline V gene data show CDR1 as SEHNR and CDR2 as FQNEAQ (reference sequence). The sequenced material came from PBMCs. This TCR came from a boy under 18 in good health and CMV-seronegative. The chain couples TRBV7-9 to TRBJ1-1; possible D gene TRBD1, 6 bases. This chain's CDR3 is CASSLDTVRGRGEAFF. DNA for the CDR3: TGTGCCAGCAGCTTAGATACCGTCAGGGGAAGAGGGGAAGCTTTCTTT. Supplemented by reference TRBV7-9 and TRBJ1-1, the full variable domain reads DTGVSQNPRHKITKRGQNVTFRCDPISEHNRLYWYRQTLGQGPEFLTYFQNEAQLEKSRLLSDRFSAERPKGSFSTLEIQRTEQGDSAMYLCASSLDTVRGRGEAFFGQGTRLTVV.